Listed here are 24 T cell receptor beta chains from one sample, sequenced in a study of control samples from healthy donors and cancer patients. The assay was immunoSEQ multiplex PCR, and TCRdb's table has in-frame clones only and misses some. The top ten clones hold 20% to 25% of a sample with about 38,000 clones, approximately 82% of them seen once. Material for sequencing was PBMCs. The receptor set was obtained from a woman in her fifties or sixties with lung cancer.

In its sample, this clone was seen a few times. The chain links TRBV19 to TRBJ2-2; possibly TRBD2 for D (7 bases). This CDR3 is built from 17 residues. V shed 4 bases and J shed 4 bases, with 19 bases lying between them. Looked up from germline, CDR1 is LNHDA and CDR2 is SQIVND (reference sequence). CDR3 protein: CASSNSRGGTLTGELFF. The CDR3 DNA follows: TGTGCCAGTAGTAACTCGCGGGGAGGGACACTCACCGGGGAGCTGTTTTTT.

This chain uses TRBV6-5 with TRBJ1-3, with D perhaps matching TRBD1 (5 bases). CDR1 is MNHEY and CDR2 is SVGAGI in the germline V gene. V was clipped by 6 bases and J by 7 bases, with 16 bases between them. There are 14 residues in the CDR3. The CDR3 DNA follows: TGTGCCAGCAGCGCTAGCCGGGACGTTAACACCATATATTTT. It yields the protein CASSASRDVNTIYF.

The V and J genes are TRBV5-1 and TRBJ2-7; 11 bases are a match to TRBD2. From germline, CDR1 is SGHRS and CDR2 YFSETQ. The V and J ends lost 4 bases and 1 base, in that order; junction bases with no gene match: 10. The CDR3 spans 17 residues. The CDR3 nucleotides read TGCGCCAGCAGCCTTAGACTAGCGGGGACGATTTCCTACGAGCAGTACTTC. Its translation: CASSLRLAGTISYEQYF. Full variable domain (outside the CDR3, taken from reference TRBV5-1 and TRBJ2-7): KAGVTQTPRYLIKTRGQQVTLSCSPISGHRSVSWYQQTPGQGLQFLFEYFSETQRNKGNFPGRFSGRQFSNSRSEMNVSTLELGDSALYLCASSLRLAGTISYEQYFGPGTRLTVT.

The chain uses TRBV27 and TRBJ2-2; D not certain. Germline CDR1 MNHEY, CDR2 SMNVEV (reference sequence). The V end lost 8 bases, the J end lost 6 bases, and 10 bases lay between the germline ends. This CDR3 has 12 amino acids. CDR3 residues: CASGEEAGELFF. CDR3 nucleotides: TGTGCCAGCGGTGAAGAGGCCGGGGAGCTGTTTTTT.

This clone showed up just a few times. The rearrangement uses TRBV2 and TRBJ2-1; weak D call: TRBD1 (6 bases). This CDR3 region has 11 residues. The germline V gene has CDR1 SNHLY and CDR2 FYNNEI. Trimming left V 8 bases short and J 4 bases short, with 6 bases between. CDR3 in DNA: TGTGCCAGCGGACAGTACAATGAGCAGTTCTTC. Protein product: CASGQYNEQFF.

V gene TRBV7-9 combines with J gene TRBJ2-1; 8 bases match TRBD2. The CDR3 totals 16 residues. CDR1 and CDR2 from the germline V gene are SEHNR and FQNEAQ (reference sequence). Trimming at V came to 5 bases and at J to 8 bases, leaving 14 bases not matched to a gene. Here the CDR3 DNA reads TGTGCCAGCAGCCCCCAGGTTGTTAGCGGGACGCATGAGCAGTTCTTC. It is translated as CASSPQVVSGTHEQFF.

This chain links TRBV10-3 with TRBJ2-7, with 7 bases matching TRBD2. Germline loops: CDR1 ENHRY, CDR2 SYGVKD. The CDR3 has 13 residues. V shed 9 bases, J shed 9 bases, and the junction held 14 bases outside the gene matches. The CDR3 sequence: CAMGGEHVQGQYF. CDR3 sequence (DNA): TGTGCCATGGGGGGGGAACATGTGCAGGGGCAGTACTTC.

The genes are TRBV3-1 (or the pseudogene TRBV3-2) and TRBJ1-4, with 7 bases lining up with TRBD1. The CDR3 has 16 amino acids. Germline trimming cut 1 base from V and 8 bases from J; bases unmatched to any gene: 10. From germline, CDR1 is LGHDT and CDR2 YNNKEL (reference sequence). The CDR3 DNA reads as TGTGCCAGCAGCCAAGGCCCTGAGGCAGGGGGGGAAAAACTGTTTTTT. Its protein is CASSQGPEAGGEKLFF.

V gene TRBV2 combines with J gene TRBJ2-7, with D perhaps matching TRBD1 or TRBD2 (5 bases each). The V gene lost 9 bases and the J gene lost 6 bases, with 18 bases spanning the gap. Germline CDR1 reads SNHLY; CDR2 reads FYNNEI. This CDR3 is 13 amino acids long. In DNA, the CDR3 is TGTGCCAGATCCCGGGACCGCGGGCCCGAGCAGTACTTC. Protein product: CARSRDRGPEQYF.

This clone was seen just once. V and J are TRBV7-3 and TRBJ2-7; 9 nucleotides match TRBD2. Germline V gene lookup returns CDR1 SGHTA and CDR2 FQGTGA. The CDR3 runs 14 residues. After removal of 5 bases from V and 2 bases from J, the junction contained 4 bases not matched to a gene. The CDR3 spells CASSPSGAAYEQYF. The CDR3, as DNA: TGTGCCAGCAGCCCTAGCGGGGCGGCCTACGAGCAGTACTTC.

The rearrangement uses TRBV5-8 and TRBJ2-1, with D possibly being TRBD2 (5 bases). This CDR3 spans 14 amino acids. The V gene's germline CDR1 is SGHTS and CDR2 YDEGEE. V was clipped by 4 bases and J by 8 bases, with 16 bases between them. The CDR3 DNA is TGTGCCAGCAGCCTCACGGGGTTTGGAGATGAGCAGTTCTTC. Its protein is CASSLTGFGDEQFF.

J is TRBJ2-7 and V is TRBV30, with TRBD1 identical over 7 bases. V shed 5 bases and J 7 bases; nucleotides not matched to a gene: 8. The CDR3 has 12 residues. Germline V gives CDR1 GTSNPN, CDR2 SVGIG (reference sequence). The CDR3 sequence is CAWGDSPREQYF. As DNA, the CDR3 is TGTGCCTGGGGGGACAGCCCTCGGGAGCAGTACTTC.

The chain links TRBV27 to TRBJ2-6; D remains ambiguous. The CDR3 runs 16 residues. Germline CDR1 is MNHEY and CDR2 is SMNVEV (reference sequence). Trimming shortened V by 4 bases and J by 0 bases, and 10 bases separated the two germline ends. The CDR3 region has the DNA TGTGCCAGCAGTTCCCCCGCCCCCTCTGGGGCCAACGTCCTGACTTTC. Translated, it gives CASSSPAPSGANVLTF.

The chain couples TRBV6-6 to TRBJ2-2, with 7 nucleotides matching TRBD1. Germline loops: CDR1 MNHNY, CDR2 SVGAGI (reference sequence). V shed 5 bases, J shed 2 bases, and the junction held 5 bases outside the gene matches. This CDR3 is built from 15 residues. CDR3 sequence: CASSPHRGNTGELFF. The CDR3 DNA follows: TGTGCCAGCAGTCCTCACAGGGGTAACACCGGGGAGCTGTTTTTT.

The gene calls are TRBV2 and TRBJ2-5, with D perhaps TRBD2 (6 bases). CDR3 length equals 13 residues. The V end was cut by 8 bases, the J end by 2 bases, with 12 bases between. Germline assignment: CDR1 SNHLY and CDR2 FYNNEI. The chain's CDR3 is CASDWGDQETQYF. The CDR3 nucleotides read TGTGCCAGCGATTGGGGGGATCAAGAGACCCAGTACTTC.

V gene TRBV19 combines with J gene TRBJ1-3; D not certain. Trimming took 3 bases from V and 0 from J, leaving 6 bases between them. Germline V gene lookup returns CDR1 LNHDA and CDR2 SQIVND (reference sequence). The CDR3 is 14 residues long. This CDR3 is CASSIVASGNTIYF. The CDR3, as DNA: TGTGCCAGTAGTATCGTGGCCTCTGGAAACACCATATATTTT.

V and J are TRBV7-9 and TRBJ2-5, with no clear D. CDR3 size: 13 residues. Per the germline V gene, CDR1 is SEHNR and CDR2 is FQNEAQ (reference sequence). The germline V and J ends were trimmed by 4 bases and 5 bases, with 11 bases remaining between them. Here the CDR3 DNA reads TGTGCCAGCAGCTCCCTTGACGTCGAGACCCAGTACTTC. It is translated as CASSSLDVETQYF.

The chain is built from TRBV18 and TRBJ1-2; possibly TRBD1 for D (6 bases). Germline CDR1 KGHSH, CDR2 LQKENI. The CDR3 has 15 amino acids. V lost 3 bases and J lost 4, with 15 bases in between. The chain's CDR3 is CASSPNNRGAYGYTF. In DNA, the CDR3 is TGTGCCAGCTCACCGAATAATAGGGGGGCCTATGGCTACACCTTC.

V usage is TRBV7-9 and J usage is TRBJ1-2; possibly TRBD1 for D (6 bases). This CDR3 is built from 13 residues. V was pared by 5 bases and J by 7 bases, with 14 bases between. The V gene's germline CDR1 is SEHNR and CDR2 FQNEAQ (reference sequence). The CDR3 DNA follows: TGTGCCAGCAGCCCACAACAGGGAGGTGGCTACACCTTC. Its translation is CASSPQQGGGYTF.

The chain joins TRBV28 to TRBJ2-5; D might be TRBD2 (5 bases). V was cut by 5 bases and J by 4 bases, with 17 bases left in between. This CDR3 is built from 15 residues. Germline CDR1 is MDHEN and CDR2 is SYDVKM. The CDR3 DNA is TGTGCCAGCAGTCCCATGGGAGCGGACGGAGAGACCCAGTACTTC. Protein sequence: CASSPMGADGETQYF.

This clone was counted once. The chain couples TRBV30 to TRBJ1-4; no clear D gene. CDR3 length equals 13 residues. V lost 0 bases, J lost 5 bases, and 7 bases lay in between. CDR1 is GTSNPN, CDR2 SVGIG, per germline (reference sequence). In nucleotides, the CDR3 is TGTGCCTGGAGTGTAGACCCAAATGAAAAACTGTTTTTT. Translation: CAWSVDPNEKLFF.

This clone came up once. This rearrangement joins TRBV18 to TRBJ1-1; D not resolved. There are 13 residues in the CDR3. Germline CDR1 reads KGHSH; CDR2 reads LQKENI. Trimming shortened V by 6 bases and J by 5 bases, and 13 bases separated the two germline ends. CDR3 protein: CASSPGAGTEAFF. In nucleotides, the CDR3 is TGTGCCAGCTCCCCGGGCGCGGGGACTGAAGCTTTCTTT. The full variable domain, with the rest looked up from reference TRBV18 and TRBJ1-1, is NAGVMQNPRHLVRRRGQEARLRCSPMKGHSHVYWYRQLPEEGLKFMVYLQKENIIDESGMPKERFSAEFPKEGPSILRIQQVVRGDSAAYFCASSPGAGTEAFFGQGTRLTVV.

CDR3 sequence (DNA): TGTGCCAGCAGCCAGGGCCGAATGAACACTGAAGCTTTCTTT. It translates to CASSQGRMNTEAFF. The chain employs TRBV3-1 (or the pseudogene TRBV3-2) and TRBJ1-1; D unclear. Trimming took 3 bases from V and 0 from J, leaving 8 bases between them. The germline gives CDR1 LGHDT, CDR2 YNNKEL (reference sequence). There are 14 residues in the CDR3.

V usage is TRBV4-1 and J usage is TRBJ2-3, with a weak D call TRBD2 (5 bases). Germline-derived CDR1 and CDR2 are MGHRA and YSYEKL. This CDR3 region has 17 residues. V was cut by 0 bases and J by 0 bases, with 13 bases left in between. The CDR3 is CASSQDPSGISTDTQYF. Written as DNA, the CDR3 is TGCGCCAGCAGCCAAGATCCGTCGGGGATTAGCACAGATACGCAGTATTTT.